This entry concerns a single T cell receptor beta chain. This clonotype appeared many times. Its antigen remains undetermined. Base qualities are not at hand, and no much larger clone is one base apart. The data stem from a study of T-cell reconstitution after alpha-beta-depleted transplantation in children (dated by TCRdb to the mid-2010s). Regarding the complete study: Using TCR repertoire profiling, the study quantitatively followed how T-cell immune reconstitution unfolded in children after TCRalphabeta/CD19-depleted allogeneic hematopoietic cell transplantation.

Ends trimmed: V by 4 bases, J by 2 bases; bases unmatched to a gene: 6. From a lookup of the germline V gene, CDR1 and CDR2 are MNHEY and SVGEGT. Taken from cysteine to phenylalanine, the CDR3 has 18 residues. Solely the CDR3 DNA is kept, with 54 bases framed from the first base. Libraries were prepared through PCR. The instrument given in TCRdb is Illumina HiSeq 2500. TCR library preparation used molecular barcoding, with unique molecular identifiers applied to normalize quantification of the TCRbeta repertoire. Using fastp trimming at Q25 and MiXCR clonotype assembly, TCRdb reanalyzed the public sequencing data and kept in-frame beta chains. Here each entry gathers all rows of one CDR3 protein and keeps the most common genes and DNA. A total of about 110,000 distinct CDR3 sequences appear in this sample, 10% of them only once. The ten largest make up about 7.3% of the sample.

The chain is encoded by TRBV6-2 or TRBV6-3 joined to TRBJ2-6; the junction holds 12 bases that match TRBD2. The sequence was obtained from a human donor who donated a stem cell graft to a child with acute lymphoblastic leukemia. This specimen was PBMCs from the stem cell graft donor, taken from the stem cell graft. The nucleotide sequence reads TGTGCCAGCAGTTCTACTAGCGGGAGGCCCCCTGGGGCCAACGTCCTGACTTTC. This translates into CASSSTSGRPPGANVLTF.